This entry concerns a single TCR beta chain. The sample originates from a study of T cell changes during pregnancy in multiple sclerosis. Profiled with immunoSEQ multiplex PCR; TCRdb holds only in-frame clones, not every one. This sample has about 60,000 clones, with around 93% found just once. V was cut by 5 bases and J by 5 bases, with 16 bases left in between. The CDR3 extends over 15 amino acids. Per the germline V gene, CDR1 is SGHTS and CDR2 is YDEGEE. Sample: CD4+ T cells from peripheral blood mononuclear cells, taken in the first trimester of pregnancy. This clonotype was obtained from a female donor with multiple sclerosis, enrolled in a pregnancy study. This sequence joins TRBV5-8 and TRBJ2-2, with D possibly matching TRBD1 (6 bases). The CDR3 protein is CASRLPGTLTGELFF. The CDR3 coding sequence is TGTGCCAGCAGACTTCCCGGGACACTAACCGGGGAGCTGTTTTTT.